The 19 T cell receptor beta chains given below trace back to one sample, sequenced in a study of T cells after yellow fever vaccination. TCRdb fed the 5' RACE reads into MiXCR, producing one record per CDR3 protein. The table shows 350,000 to 450,000 distinct CDR3 sequences, with 6.2% occurring only once. This specimen was PBMCs, taken 5 days after the yellow fever booster vaccination. The origin of the receptors is a man under 40 who received the YFV17D yellow fever vaccine.

This clonotype was seen only a few times. The chain carries TRBV20-1 and TRBJ2-2; D call uncertain. With 6 bases removed from V and 5 bases from J, the gap between germline ends came to 10 bases. Per germline, CDR1 DFQATT and CDR2 SNEGSKA (reference sequence). The CDR3 length is 12 residues. This CDR3 reads CSAGMGTGELFF. In DNA, the CDR3 is TGCAGTGCCGGAATGGGGACCGGGGAGCTGTTTTTT.

The rearrangement links TRBV7-6 to TRBJ2-1; D may correspond to TRBD1 or TRBD2 (5 bases each). Germline V lookup: CDR1 SGHVS, CDR2 FNYEAQ. The CDR3 has 15 amino acids. V lost 5 bases, J lost 4 bases, and 15 bases lay in between. In nucleotides, the CDR3 is TGTGCCAGCAGCGCCCGGGACGAGCGTTACAATGAGCAGTTCTTC. Translated: CASSARDERYNEQFF.

This clonotype has at least ten counts. The chain joins TRBV20-1 to TRBJ2-1, with 14 bases identical to TRBD2. The CDR3 sequence is 14 residues long. CDR1 and CDR2 (germline): DFQATT, SNEGSKA (reference sequence). The V and J ends lost 5 bases and 7 bases, in that order; junction bases with no gene match: 4. The CDR3 nucleotides read TGCAGTGCTCTCGGACTAGCGGGAGGTAATGAGCAGTTCTTC. Amino acid sequence: CSALGLAGGNEQFF.

This clonotype was observed many times. V and J are TRBV5-1 and TRBJ1-1; D possibly corresponds to TRBD1 (5 bases). The CDR3 is 14 amino acids. Germline CDR1 is SGHRS and CDR2 is YFSETQ. V dropped 7 bases and J dropped 6 bases, with 19 bases sitting between them. The CDR3 DNA reads as TGCGCCAGCGCTTTGACCGCAGACAGTTCTGAAGCTTTCTTT. Translation gives CASALTADSSEAFF.

This clonotype occurred many times. J is TRBJ2-7 and V is TRBV11-2, with D perhaps TRBD2 (5 bases). The CDR3 has 14 residues. V lost 3 bases, J lost 2 bases, and 11 bases lay in between. Looked up from germline, CDR1 is SGHAT and CDR2 is FQNNGV. CDR3: CASSFTGSTYEQYF. CDR3 coding DNA: TGTGCCAGCAGCTTCACGGGAAGCACCTACGAGCAGTACTTC.

The chain carries TRBV30 and TRBJ2-7; possible D gene TRBD1, 6 bases. Germline loops: CDR1 GTSNPN, CDR2 SVGIG (reference sequence). The CDR3 is made up of 16 amino acids. Trimming removed 3 bases from V and 3 bases from J, with 21 bases in between. The CDR3 region is CAWRATGLGHLYEQYF. CDR3 sequence (DNA): TGTGCCTGGAGAGCCACGGGGTTGGGACACCTCTACGAGCAGTACTTC.

The chain has TRBV20-1 and TRBJ2-2, with D unclear. This CDR3 is built from 13 residues. Germline lookup yields CDR1 DFQATT and CDR2 SNEGSKA (reference sequence). V was shortened by 6 bases and J by 6 bases, with 14 bases between the two germline ends. The CDR3 sequence: CSAPDPTSGELFF. In DNA form, the CDR3 reads TGCAGTGCCCCAGACCCGACGTCCGGGGAGCTGTTTTTT.

The table lists this clonotype with a few counts. This rearrangement joins TRBV7-2 to TRBJ1-1; weak D call: TRBD1 (6 bases). With 1 base removed from V and 4 bases from J, the gap between germline ends came to 13 bases. Germline V gene data show CDR1 as SGHTA and CDR2 as FQGNSA. The CDR3 loop spans 15 amino acids. The chain's CDR3 is CASSLVGGARTEAFF. Here the CDR3 DNA reads TGTGCCAGCAGCTTAGTTGGGGGGGCCCGCACTGAAGCTTTCTTT.

This clonotype has at least ten counts. The V call is TRBV7-2, the J call TRBJ2-7; 7 bases are shared with TRBD2. In germline, CDR1 is SGHTA, CDR2 FQGNSA. The trim removed 0 bases at V and 3 bases at J, leaving 8 bases unmatched. This CDR3 is 16 amino acids long. CDR3 coding DNA: TGTGCCAGCAGCTTAGCGGCACTAGCGATGGACTACGAGCAGTACTTC. Its protein is CASSLAALAMDYEQYF.

This clonotype was seen ten or more times. V and J are TRBV27 and TRBJ2-3; D is perhaps TRBD1 (6 bases). Germline values: CDR1 MNHEY, CDR2 SMNVEV (reference sequence). Between the trimmed V and J ends, which lost 0 bases and 3 bases, there was a span of 7 bases. The CDR3 length is 14 residues. The CDR3 spells CASSLSGATDTQYF. The CDR3 nucleotides are TGTGCCAGCAGTTTATCGGGGGCAACAGATACGCAGTATTTT.

This clonotype was detected only a few times. V is TRBV20-1 and J is TRBJ2-7; D remains ambiguous. The V gene's germline CDR1 is DFQATT and CDR2 SNEGSKA (reference sequence). The CDR3 length is 13 residues. CDR3 in DNA: TGCAGCGCTGCGATGGGAAGCTCCTACGAGCAGTACTTC. This translates into CSAAMGSSYEQYF.

The V call is TRBV12-3 or TRBV12-4, the J call TRBJ2-7; 10 nucleotides line up with TRBD2. The J segment lost 4 bases and the V segment lost 5 bases, leaving 8 bases of the junction unmatched. This CDR3 is built from 15 residues. The CDR3 region is CASSKSSGRRYEQYF. DNA of the CDR3: TGTGCCAGCAGTAAATCTAGCGGGAGACGGTACGAGCAGTACTTC.

This clonotype showed up many times. The V and J genes are TRBV20-1 and TRBJ2-1; the D gene is possibly TRBD1 (7 bases). Trimming pared 3 bases from V and 6 bases from J, leaving 15 bases between. CDR3 length: 14 residues. Germline loops: CDR1 DFQATT, CDR2 SNEGSKA (reference sequence). The CDR3 sequence is CSARRDPGGNEQFF. The DNA of the CDR3 is TGCAGTGCTAGGCGGGATCCAGGGGGCAATGAGCAGTTCTTC.

This clonotype has only a few counts. The chain couples TRBV2 to TRBJ2-2; TRBD1 might be the D (5 bases). The CDR3 length is 16 residues. Germline values: CDR1 SNHLY, CDR2 FYNNEI. Trimming shortened V by 2 bases and J by 0 bases, and 10 bases separated the two germline ends. In DNA form, the CDR3 reads TGTGCCAGCAGTGAATTGTGGGGCCCGAACACCGGGGAGCTGTTTTTT. The encoded protein is CASSELWGPNTGELFF.

The chain joins TRBV24-1 to TRBJ1-2; D not resolved. CDR3 length equals 14 residues. Germline lookup yields CDR1 KGHDR and CDR2 SFDVKD. Trimming left V 6 bases short and J 1 base short, with 11 bases between. The CDR3 nucleotides read TGTGCCACCAGTCCAGGCTATAATAACTATGGCTACACCTTC. The encoded protein is CATSPGYNNYGYTF.

This clonotype was observed a handful of times. The chain carries TRBV20-1 and TRBJ2-3; 12 bases match TRBD2. The CDR3 is 15 residues long. V was clipped by 5 bases and J by 6 bases; unmatched bases: 9. CDR1 DFQATT and CDR2 SNEGSKA come from the germline V gene (reference sequence). DNA for the CDR3: TGCAGTGCTCCAGACGGACTAGCGGGATCGGATACGCAGTATTTT. This sequence encodes CSAPDGLAGSDTQYF.

The sample holds a few counts of this clonotype. The V gene is TRBV5-1, the J gene TRBJ1-1; tentative D call: TRBD1 (5 bases). Germline CDR1 reads SGHRS; CDR2 reads YFSETQ. The ends were cut back, 3 bases at V and 4 bases at J, with 13 bases in the middle. The CDR3 is 14 amino acids. CDR3 protein: CASSSIRGATEAFF. DNA of the CDR3: TGCGCCAGCAGCTCCATCCGCGGGGCCACTGAAGCTTTCTTT.

In this sample, this clonotype turned up a few times. The chain has TRBV7-9 and TRBJ1-2; no definite D call. Germline CDR1 SEHNR, CDR2 FQNEAQ (reference sequence). The CDR3 contains 14 residues. V lost 2 bases, J lost 5 bases, and 12 bases lay in between. CDR3 protein: CASSLPSPEYGYTF. The CDR3 DNA follows: TGTGCCAGCAGCTTACCCAGCCCGGAATATGGCTACACCTTC. The full variable domain, its missing parts supplied by reference TRBV7-9 and TRBJ1-2, is DTGVSQNPRHKITKRGQNVTFRCDPISEHNRLYWYRQTLGQGPEFLTYFQNEAQLEKSRLLSDRFSAERPKGSFSTLEIQRTEQGDSAMYLCASSLPSPEYGYTFGSGTRLTVV.

This clonotype was observed a few times. The genes are TRBV2 and TRBJ1-1; D not certain. This CDR3 is built from 14 residues. CDR1 and CDR2 (germline): SNHLY, FYNNEI. Trimming left V 2 bases short and J 3 bases short, with 10 bases between. The CDR3 loop is CASSESGVDTEAFF. CDR3 DNA: TGTGCCAGCAGTGAATCTGGGGTGGACACTGAAGCTTTCTTT.